Listed below are T cell receptor beta chains from one sample, sequenced in a study of T cells after yellow fever vaccination. Each CDR3 protein gets one entry after TCRdb re-called the 5' RACE reads with MiXCR. The data hold around 320,000 distinct CDR3 sequences, with around 4.3% observed a single time. The source material was PBMCs, sampled 15 days after the yellow fever booster vaccination. The receptors here all came from a man between 18 and 35 years old who received the YFV17D yellow fever vaccine. The CDR3 runs from the conserved cysteine through the conserved F or W. Each record gives: V gene, D gene, CDR3 length, clone size, J gene, CDR3 DNA, CDR3 protein. D genes are given only for firm matches. Clone size is not always given. Where it is, it says once, few, many or a class for expanded clones.

V gene: TRBV6-1; D gene: TRBD1; CDR3 length: 13; clone size: many; J gene: TRBJ2-1; CDR3 DNA: TGTGCCAGCAGTCAAGGACAGGGCGGTGAGCAGTTCTTC; CDR3 protein: CASSQGQGGEQFF
V gene: TRBV4-2; D gene: TRBD1; CDR3 length: 16; clone size: many; J gene: TRBJ1-3; CDR3 DNA: TGTGCCAGCAGCCAAGAGGTGGGGACAGCAGGAAACACCATATATTTT; CDR3 protein: CASSQEVGTAGNTIYF
V gene: TRBV4-3; D gene: -; CDR3 length: 15; clone size: -; J gene: TRBJ2-3; CDR3 DNA: TGCGCCAGCAGCCAAGGGTCCGCGGGCACAGATACGCAGTATTTT; CDR3 protein: CASSQGSAGTDTQYF
V gene: TRBV2; D gene: -; CDR3 length: 13; clone size: few; J gene: TRBJ2-2; CDR3 DNA: TGTGCTTCGGGGGCCACGAACACCGGGGAGCTGTTTTTT; CDR3 protein: CASGATNTGELFF
V gene: TRBV2; D gene: -; CDR3 length: 13; clone size: few; J gene: TRBJ2-7; CDR3 DNA: TGTGCCAGCAGTGCGGAAAGTGGCTACGAGCAGTACTTC; CDR3 protein: CASSAESGYEQYF
V gene: TRBV30; D gene: TRBD2; CDR3 length: 15; clone size: few; J gene: TRBJ2-1; CDR3 DNA: TGTGCCTGGAGTGTCTGGGGCGGGGGGAACAATGAGCAGTTCTTC; CDR3 protein: CAWSVWGGGNNEQFF
V gene: TRBV6-2/TRBV6-3; D gene: TRBD2; CDR3 length: 18; clone size: -; J gene: TRBJ2-1; CDR3 DNA: TGTGCCAGCAGTTACCGCGGGACTAGCGGGGGCCCTTTGGATGAGCAGTTCTTC; CDR3 protein: CASSYRGTSGGPLDEQFF
V gene: TRBV5-1; D gene: -; CDR3 length: 13; clone size: -; J gene: TRBJ2-3; CDR3 DNA: TGCGCCAGCAGCTTCCAAGGGACAAATACGCAGTATTTT; CDR3 protein: CASSFQGTNTQYF
V gene: TRBV6-1; D gene: -; CDR3 length: 12; clone size: -; J gene: TRBJ1-1; CDR3 DNA: TGTGCCAGCAGTTCGGACGGATTTGAAGCTTTCTTT; CDR3 protein: CASSSDGFEAFF
V gene: TRBV18; D gene: TRBD1; CDR3 length: 14; clone size: many; J gene: TRBJ2-7; CDR3 DNA: TGTGCCAGCTCCGGGACAGGGAGAGTCTACGAGCAGTACTTC; CDR3 protein: CASSGTGRVYEQYF
V gene: TRBV7-2; D gene: TRBD2; CDR3 length: 14; clone size: -; J gene: TRBJ2-1; CDR3 DNA: TGTGCCAGCAGCTTAGTCCCGGGGGGGGCTGAGCAGTTCTTC; CDR3 protein: CASSLVPGGAEQFF
V gene: TRBV7-9; D gene: TRBD1; CDR3 length: 14; clone size: few; J gene: TRBJ1-1; CDR3 DNA: TGTGCCAGCAGTTTCCGGGACAGATACACTGAAGCTTTCTTT; CDR3 protein: CASSFRDRYTEAFF
V gene: TRBV10-3; D gene: -; CDR3 length: 13; clone size: few; J gene: TRBJ2-7; CDR3 DNA: TGTGCCATCAGTGAGTCCAACGTGGACGAGCAGTACTTC; CDR3 protein: CAISESNVDEQYF
V gene: TRBV18; D gene: -; CDR3 length: 14; clone size: few; J gene: TRBJ1-1; CDR3 DNA: TGTGCCAGCTCACCACCTTCCCGCAGCGCTGAAGCTTTCTTT; CDR3 protein: CASSPPSRSAEAFF
V gene: TRBV5-6; D gene: TRBD2; CDR3 length: 16; clone size: many; J gene: TRBJ2-1; CDR3 DNA: TGTGCCAGCAGCCCGGGACTAGCGGGCCTAGGTTATGAGCAGTTCTTC; CDR3 protein: CASSPGLAGLGYEQFF
V gene: TRBV5-1; D gene: -; CDR3 length: 13; clone size: many; J gene: TRBJ2-1; CDR3 DNA: TGCGCCAGCAGCTCTTTCCCAAGCGGCGAGGAGTTCTTC; CDR3 protein: CASSSFPSGEEFF
V gene: TRBV5-1; D gene: TRBD2; CDR3 length: 17; clone size: -; J gene: TRBJ2-4; CDR3 DNA: TGCGCCAGCAGCTTGGCCCCTAGCGGGGGTTCCAAAAACATTCAGTACTTC; CDR3 protein: CASSLAPSGGSKNIQYF
V gene: TRBV5-1; D gene: -; CDR3 length: 18; clone size: few; J gene: TRBJ2-2; CDR3 DNA: TGCGCCAGCAGGGGGCGGCCTGACGGACTGTCGAACACCGGGGAGCTGTTTTTT; CDR3 protein: CASRGRPDGLSNTGELFF
V gene: TRBV7-9; D gene: -; CDR3 length: 16; clone size: many; J gene: TRBJ2-3; CDR3 DNA: TGTGCCAGCAGCTTAGTGAGAGCGCCTAGCACAGATACGCAGTATTTT; CDR3 protein: CASSLVRAPSTDTQYF
V gene: TRBV10-3; D gene: -; CDR3 length: 15; clone size: many; J gene: TRBJ1-1; CDR3 DNA: TGTGCCATCAGTGAGTCAGAGGTGGCGAACACTGAAGCTTTCTTT; CDR3 protein: CAISESEVANTEAFF
V gene: TRBV28; D gene: -; CDR3 length: 13; clone size: -; J gene: TRBJ1-3; CDR3 DNA: TGTGCCAGCAGGCGGGCAGACGGAAACACCATATATTTT; CDR3 protein: CASRRADGNTIYF
V gene: TRBV7-3; D gene: -; CDR3 length: 16; clone size: -; J gene: TRBJ1-6; CDR3 DNA: TGTGCCAGCAGCTTACAGGGGAGCTCCTATAATTCACCCCTCCACTTT; CDR3 protein: CASSLQGSSYNSPLHF
V gene: TRBV4-3; D gene: -; CDR3 length: 15; clone size: few; J gene: TRBJ2-1; CDR3 DNA: TGCGCCAGCAGCCAAGAACTCGGGGGTTTCAATGAGCAGTTCTTC; CDR3 protein: CASSQELGGFNEQFF
V gene: TRBV6-5; D gene: -; CDR3 length: 19; clone size: many; J gene: TRBJ1-2; CDR3 DNA: TGTGCCAGCACCCTTTCGCACTTGGGGGGGCGCGTCCCGAGCTATGGCTACACCTTC; CDR3 protein: CASTLSHLGGRVPSYGYTF
V gene: TRBV14; D gene: -; CDR3 length: 17; clone size: -; J gene: TRBJ1-1; CDR3 DNA: TGTGCCAGCAGCCAAGATATAAAGAGTGAGAGAGGGACTGAAGCTTTCTTT; CDR3 protein: CASSQDIKSERGTEAFF
V gene: TRBV19; D gene: -; CDR3 length: 13; clone size: many; J gene: TRBJ2-3; CDR3 DNA: TGTGCCAGTAGCGGTGGCGGTACAGATACGCAGTATTTT; CDR3 protein: CASSGGGTDTQYF
V gene: TRBV12-3/TRBV12-4; D gene: TRBD1; CDR3 length: 17; clone size: few; J gene: TRBJ2-2; CDR3 DNA: TGTGCCAGCAGTTTAGGGGATTACAGGGGATCGGACGGGGAGCTGTTTTTT; CDR3 protein: CASSLGDYRGSDGELFF
V gene: TRBV15; D gene: TRBD1; CDR3 length: 15; clone size: many; J gene: TRBJ2-7; CDR3 DNA: TGTGCCACCAGCGGGCCCAACAGGGGTGGCTACGAGCAGTACTTC; CDR3 protein: CATSGPNRGGYEQYF
V gene: TRBV5-5; D gene: -; CDR3 length: 14; clone size: many; J gene: TRBJ1-5; CDR3 DNA: TGTGCCAGCAGCCCATGGGGCGGCAATCAGCCCCAGCATTTT; CDR3 protein: CASSPWGGNQPQHF
V gene: TRBV7-2; D gene: TRBD2; CDR3 length: 16; clone size: many; J gene: TRBJ2-1; CDR3 DNA: TGTGCCAGCAGCTCAGGGGACGGACTAGCGGGGGGTCGGCAGTTCTTC; CDR3 protein: CASSSGDGLAGGRQFF
V gene: TRBV6-2/TRBV6-3; D gene: -; CDR3 length: 16; clone size: few; J gene: TRBJ2-6; CDR3 DNA: TGTGCCAGCAGTGGACAGACTGCCTCTGGGGCCAACGTCCTGACTTTC; CDR3 protein: CASSGQTASGANVLTF
V gene: TRBV7-2; D gene: -; CDR3 length: 14; clone size: many; J gene: TRBJ2-2; CDR3 DNA: TGTGCCAGCAGCTTACCGGGCCAACACGGGGAGCTGTTTTTT; CDR3 protein: CASSLPGQHGELFF
V gene: TRBV11-2; D gene: -; CDR3 length: 18; clone size: few; J gene: TRBJ2-2; CDR3 DNA: TGTGCCAGCAGCTTAGCTATCGGGGACGGACTCTCGGCCGGGGAGCTGTTTTTT; CDR3 protein: CASSLAIGDGLSAGELFF
V gene: TRBV4-2; D gene: TRBD1; CDR3 length: 15; clone size: few; J gene: TRBJ2-3; CDR3 DNA: TGTGCCAGCAGCCAAGACCAGGGGGCAGCAGATACGCAGTATTTT; CDR3 protein: CASSQDQGAADTQYF
V gene: TRBV6-5; D gene: TRBD1; CDR3 length: 13; clone size: many; J gene: TRBJ1-1; CDR3 DNA: TGTGCCAGCAGTCGCGGACAGGCCGGTGAAGCTTTCTTT; CDR3 protein: CASSRGQAGEAFF
V gene: TRBV20-1; D gene: -; CDR3 length: 14; clone size: many; J gene: TRBJ2-5; CDR3 DNA: TGCAGTGCTCCCTCACTAGAGGGTCGTGAGACCCAGTACTTC; CDR3 protein: CSAPSLEGRETQYF
V gene: TRBV5-1; D gene: -; CDR3 length: 13; clone size: -; J gene: TRBJ2-7; CDR3 DNA: TGCGCCAGCAGCTCTTTAACGACCTACGAGCAGTACTTC; CDR3 protein: CASSSLTTYEQYF
V gene: TRBV6-4; D gene: -; CDR3 length: 13; clone size: few; J gene: TRBJ1-1; CDR3 DNA: TGTGCCAGCAGTGCTACAGTATCCACTGAAGCTTTCTTT; CDR3 protein: CASSATVSTEAFF
V gene: TRBV12-3/TRBV12-4; D gene: -; CDR3 length: 14; clone size: few; J gene: TRBJ2-2; CDR3 DNA: TGTGCCAGCAGTTTTAATTGGGTTCCCGGGGAGCTGTTTTTT; CDR3 protein: CASSFNWVPGELFF
V gene: TRBV29-1; D gene: -; CDR3 length: 12; clone size: many; J gene: TRBJ1-4; CDR3 DNA: TGCAGCGTCCATTCAACTAATGAAAAACTGTTTTTT; CDR3 protein: CSVHSTNEKLFF
V gene: TRBV11-2; D gene: -; CDR3 length: 14; clone size: -; J gene: TRBJ1-6; CDR3 DNA: TGTGCCAGCAGTGACAGTCCCGGGAATTCACCCCTCCACTTT; CDR3 protein: CASSDSPGNSPLHF
V gene: TRBV29-1; D gene: -; CDR3 length: 11; clone size: few; J gene: TRBJ2-3; CDR3 DNA: TGCAGCGTGGGGAACACAGATACGCAGTATTTT; CDR3 protein: CSVGNTDTQYF
V gene: TRBV7-9; D gene: TRBD1; CDR3 length: 15; clone size: -; J gene: TRBJ2-3; CDR3 DNA: TGTGCCAGCAGCTCAGGGGGATCAGACACAGATACGCAGTATTTT; CDR3 protein: CASSSGGSDTDTQYF